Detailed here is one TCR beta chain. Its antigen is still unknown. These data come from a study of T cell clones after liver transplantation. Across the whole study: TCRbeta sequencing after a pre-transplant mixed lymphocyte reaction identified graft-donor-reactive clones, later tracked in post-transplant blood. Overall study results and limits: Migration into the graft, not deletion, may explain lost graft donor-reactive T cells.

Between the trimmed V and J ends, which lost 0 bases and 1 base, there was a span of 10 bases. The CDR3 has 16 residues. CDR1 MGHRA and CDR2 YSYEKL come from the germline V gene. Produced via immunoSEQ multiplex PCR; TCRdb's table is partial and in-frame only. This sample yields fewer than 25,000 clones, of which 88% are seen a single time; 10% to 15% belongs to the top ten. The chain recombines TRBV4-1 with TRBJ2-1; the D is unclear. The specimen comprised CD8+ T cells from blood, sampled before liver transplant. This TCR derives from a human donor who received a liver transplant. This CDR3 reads CASSQDRSGSYNEQFF. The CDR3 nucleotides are TGCGCCAGCAGCCAAGATCGGAGTGGGTCCTACAATGAGCAGTTCTTC.